The present entry profiles one T cell receptor (beta chain) with its context. CDR3 length: 13 residues. In germline, CDR1 is SGHDN, CDR2 FVKESK. The V end was cut by 0 bases, the J end by 4 bases, with 6 bases between. This sample stems from a study of blood T cells in healthy people across ages. Each donor supplied ten milliliters of peripheral blood. Together with a sample-barcoded 5' primer, a J-beta primer mix was included in a second PCR lasting about 6 to 12 cycles. TCRdb re-analysed the 5' RACE reads in MiXCR, keeping a single row per CDR3 protein. Among about 1,000,000 distinct CDR3 sequences listed, less than 50% were seen once.

This sequence joins TRBV14 and TRBJ1-2; no firm D call. The sequenced material came from blood. This sequence originates from a woman aged 60-75 years in good health. The CDR3 coding sequence is TGTGCCAGCAGCCAAGAGAATTTCTATGGCTACACCTTC. Its translation: CASSQENFYGYTF.